The 26 T cell receptor beta chains listed next were all sequenced from one sample in a study of shared clonotypes between healthy human individuals. Some clones are missing from TCRdb's copy, which holds only in-frame ones; the method was immunoSEQ multiplex PCR. The table lists about 710,000 clones, just under 75% of them singletons. Sequenced input: memory CD4+ T cells sorted from blood. The sample's subset: CD45RA-negative fraction. These receptors came from a woman aged 25 to 45 in good health.

The chain links TRBV5-1 to TRBJ2-1; the D gene is possibly TRBD1 (7 bases). The V end lost 0 bases, the J end lost 5 bases, and 12 bases lay between the germline ends. The germline V gene encodes CDR1 SGHRS and CDR2 YFSETQ. The CDR3 extends over 15 amino acids. The DNA of the CDR3 is TGCGCCAGCAGCTTGGGCGGGACAGACAACAATGAGCAGTTCTTC. As protein: CASSLGGTDNNEQFF.

This clone was picked up a small number of times. The chain combines TRBV18 with TRBJ2-7; TRBD2 might be the D (5 bases). Germline V lookup: CDR1 KGHSH, CDR2 LQKENI. V lost 8 bases, J lost 0 bases, and 14 bases lay in between. The CDR3 is made up of 14 amino acids. The CDR3 nucleotides read TGTGCCAGCACCCCCGGAGGAAGCTCCTACGAGCAGTACTTC. Its translation is CASTPGGSSYEQYF.

CDR3 sequence (DNA): TGTGCCAGCAGCGTAGCGGTGGGGGGCAGCCAAGAGACCCAGTACTTC. The encoded protein is CASSVAVGGSQETQYF. The rearrangement uses TRBV9 and TRBJ2-5; either TRBD1 or TRBD2 may supply D (6 bases each). Trimming stripped 0 bases from V and 1 base from J, with 13 bases between. This CDR3 is built from 16 residues. Germline assignment: CDR1 SGDLS and CDR2 YYNGEE.

The genes are TRBV6-4 and TRBJ2-1; 13 bases match TRBD2. V was pared by 6 bases and J by 7 bases, with 6 bases of the junction left unmatched. CDR1 and CDR2 (germline): MRHNA, SNTAGT. The CDR3 is 15 residues long. In nucleotides, the CDR3 is TGTGCCAGCAGCGGACTAGCGGGAGCGGTAAATGAGCAGTTCTTC. Protein sequence: CASSGLAGAVNEQFF.

The chain links TRBV6-5 to TRBJ2-1, with TRBD2 matching 8 bases. Germline V CDR1 and CDR2: MNHEY, SVGAGI. V shed 5 bases, J shed 4 bases, and the junction held 7 bases outside the gene matches. The CDR3 totals 15 residues. CDR3 sequence (DNA): TGTGCCAGCAGTCTTAGCGGGGCAAGTTACAATGAGCAGTTCTTC. It yields the protein CASSLSGASYNEQFF.

The chain combines TRBV28 with TRBJ2-7; D uncertain. CDR3 size: 12 residues. Trimming removed 3 bases from V and 6 bases from J, with 9 bases in between. From germline, CDR1 is MDHEN and CDR2 SYDVKM. CDR3 sequence: CASSFEGTEQYF. CDR3 DNA: TGTGCCAGCAGTTTCGAAGGTACCGAGCAGTACTTC.

The chain has TRBV7-8 and TRBJ2-6; D perhaps matches TRBD1 (5 bases). V shed 3 bases and J shed 3 bases, with 15 bases lying between them. CDR3 length: 17 amino acids. CDR1 and CDR2 from the germline V gene are SGHVS and FQNEAQ. The CDR3 reads CASSLQGMGSGANVLTF. The DNA for the CDR3 is TGTGCCAGCAGCTTGCAGGGAATGGGAAGTGGGGCCAACGTCCTGACTTTC.

V usage is TRBV27 and J usage is TRBJ1-4; D gene unclear. Between the trimmed V and J ends, which lost 0 bases and 0 bases, there was a span of 8 bases. In germline, CDR1 is MNHEY, CDR2 SMNVEV (reference sequence). This CDR3 is 16 amino acids long. The CDR3 protein is CASSLSRASTNEKLFF. The CDR3 DNA sequence: TGTGCCAGCAGTTTATCAAGGGCGTCAACTAATGAAAAACTGTTTTTT.

This clone occurred a few times. CDR3 sequence: CASSSLGVGRRWEQFF. The CDR3 coding sequence is TGTGCCAGCAGTTCCCTTGGGGTAGGAAGGCGATGGGAGCAGTTCTTC. The gene calls are TRBV28 and TRBJ2-1; D is uncertain. The germline CDR1 and CDR2 sequences are MDHEN and SYDVKM. Trimming took 4 bases from V and 10 from J, leaving 23 bases between them. The length of the CDR3 is 16 residues.

The V and J genes are TRBV27 and TRBJ2-7; D gene unclear. Trimming left V 5 bases short and J 3 bases short, with 5 bases between. The germline V gene has CDR1 MNHEY and CDR2 SMNVEV (reference sequence). This CDR3 has 11 residues. The CDR3 here is CASSQNYEQYF. The CDR3 nucleotides are TGTGCCAGCAGTCAGAACTACGAGCAGTACTTC.

The J gene is TRBJ2-1, the V gene TRBV15; 7 bases map to TRBD2. Germline loops: CDR1 LNHNV, CDR2 YYDKDF (reference sequence). The V segment lost 1 base and the J segment 6 bases; nucleotides outside the gene matches: 6. This CDR3 has 15 residues. CDR3 bases: TGTGCCACCAGCAGAGTTAGGACTAGTTCCAATGAGCAGTTCTTC. Protein: CATSRVRTSSNEQFF. The full variable domain, in which reference TRBV15 and TRBJ2-1 provide the parts outside the CDR3, is DAMVIQNPRYQVTQFGKPVTLSCSQTLNHNVMYWYQQKSSQAPKLLFHYYDKDFNNEADTPDNFQSRRPNTSFCFLDIRSPGLGDTAMYLCATSRVRTSSNEQFFGPGTRLTVL.

The chain links TRBV30 to TRBJ2-1; D is uncertain. V dropped 2 bases and J dropped 7 bases, with 18 bases sitting between them. The germline V gene has CDR1 GTSNPN and CDR2 SVGIG (reference sequence). The CDR3 runs 15 residues. In DNA, the CDR3 is TGTGCCTGGAGTTCTCAGACCTCGGCGCATAATGAGCAGTTCTTC. It specifies CAWSSQTSAHNEQFF.

The genes are TRBV5-6 and TRBJ1-1; no reliable D call. Germline-derived CDR1 and CDR2 are SGHDT and YYEEEE. This CDR3 comprises 14 residues. The V and J ends lost 4 bases and 1 base respectively, with 11 bases between them. CDR3 DNA: TGTGCCAGCAGCGCCCTGGGGAGGAACACTGAAGCTTTCTTT. Translated, it gives CASSALGRNTEAFF. The full variable domain, its missing parts supplied by reference TRBV5-6 and TRBJ1-1, is DAGVTQSPTHLIKTRGQQVTLRCSPKSGHDTVSWYQQALGQGPQFIFQYYEEEERQRGNFPDRFSGHQFPNYSSELNVNALLLGDSALYLCASSALGRNTEAFFGQGTRLTVV.

The chain uses TRBV5-8 and TRBJ2-2, with D unresolved. Trimming pared 1 base from V and 3 bases from J, leaving 4 bases between. The CDR3 is 13 amino acids. Germline V gene lookup returns CDR1 SGHTS and CDR2 YDEGEE. The CDR3 nucleotides are TGTGCCAGCAGCTTGTATGACACCGGGGAGCTGTTTTTT. Translating it yields CASSLYDTGELFF.

The chain uses TRBV6-6 and TRBJ1-1; the D is unclear. Trimming stripped 6 bases from V and 3 bases from J, with 11 bases between. The CDR3 length is 13 residues. CDR1 and CDR2 (germline): MNHNY, SVGAGI (reference sequence). The CDR3: CASSSIGYTEAFF. CDR3 in DNA: TGTGCCAGCAGCTCTATTGGGTACACTGAAGCTTTCTTT.

In this sample, this clone turned up a few times. This rearrangement joins TRBV28 to TRBJ2-5; the D gene is possibly TRBD2 (5 bases). The CDR3 length is 15 residues. Germline assignment: CDR1 MDHEN and CDR2 SYDVKM. V lost 5 bases and J lost 4, with 17 bases in between. As DNA, the CDR3 is TGTGCCAGCAGTGGAGGTCCCAGATGGGTAGAGACCCAGTACTTC. It encodes CASSGGPRWVETQYF.

The chain employs TRBV28 and TRBJ2-7, with D unclear. CDR3 length equals 16 residues. Trimming took 5 bases from V and 3 from J, leaving 20 bases between them. Per germline, CDR1 MDHEN and CDR2 SYDVKM. The CDR3 protein is CASSGPSLVKHYEQYF. In DNA form, the CDR3 reads TGTGCCAGCAGTGGGCCTTCCCTTGTTAAACACTACGAGCAGTACTTC.

The chain couples TRBV29-1 to TRBJ2-1, with 7 positions matching TRBD2. Germline values: CDR1 SQVTM, CDR2 ANQGSEA. With 4 bases clipped from V and 9 bases from J, the junction kept 24 bases outside the gene matches. CDR3 length equals 18 residues. Here the CDR3 DNA reads TGCAGCGTTGTGGAGGGTGAGTCAGAGATTAGCGGGTTGTTTGAGCAGTTCTTC. Protein sequence: CSVVEGESEISGLFEQFF.

The chain has TRBV29-1 and TRBJ1-1, with D maybe TRBD1 (5 bases). CDR1 is SQVTM, CDR2 ANQGSEA, per germline. The length of the CDR3 is 11 residues. The V end lost 4 bases, the J end lost 8 bases, and 11 bases lay between the germline ends. CDR3 nucleotides: TGCAGCGTTGGGGGGTTCGGGGAAGCTTTCTTT. Its translation: CSVGGFGEAFF.

About this clone itself: The sample contains more than one DNA sequence encoding this CDR3. This rearrangement joins TRBV19 to TRBJ2-2, with D unresolved. Trimming took 3 bases from V and 2 from J, leaving 7 bases between them. The CDR3 is 14 amino acids. Per the germline V gene, CDR1 is LNHDA and CDR2 is SQIVND (reference sequence). The CDR3 DNA reads as TGTGCCAGTAGTATCCAGGCCAACACCGGGGAGCTGTTTTTT. Translating it yields CASSIQANTGELFF.

This clone has just a few counts. The V call is TRBV27, the J call TRBJ2-7; unclear D gene. Germline V gene lookup returns CDR1 MNHEY and CDR2 SMNVEV (reference sequence). The CDR3 is made up of 15 amino acids. With 5 bases removed from V and 3 bases from J, the gap between germline ends came to 17 bases. The CDR3 nucleotides are TGTGCCAGCAGTCCCCCCGACATGGAAGGCTACGAGCAGTACTTC. The encoded protein is CASSPPDMEGYEQYF.

The chain carries TRBV5-6 and TRBJ2-7; D possibly corresponds to TRBD1 (6 bases). This CDR3 has 14 amino acids. From germline, CDR1 is SGHDT and CDR2 YYEEEE. Trimming cost V 1 base and J 0 bases, with 8 bases left between them. CDR3: CASSLLDSSYEQYF. In DNA, the CDR3 is TGTGCCAGCAGCTTGTTGGACAGCTCCTACGAGCAGTACTTC.

The chain employs TRBV28 and TRBJ2-4; D is unresolved. The CDR3 has 14 amino acids. Trimming shortened V by 6 bases and J by 4 bases, and 13 bases separated the two germline ends. The V gene's germline CDR1 is MDHEN and CDR2 SYDVKM. CDR3 nucleotides: TGTGCCAGCAGGAGCCTAGGAGTGAAAAACATTCAGTACTTC. Amino acids: CASRSLGVKNIQYF. The whole variable domain, remainder taken from reference TRBV28 and TRBJ2-4, is DVKVTQSSRYLVKRTGEKVFLECVQDMDHENMFWYRQDPGLGLRLIYFSYDVKMKEKGDIPEGYSVSREKKERFSLILESASTNQTSMYLCASRSLGVKNIQYFGAGTRLSVL.

This clone came up a few times. The J gene is TRBJ1-2, the V gene TRBV28, with 11 bases aligning to TRBD1. The CDR3 covers 17 residues. In germline, CDR1 is MDHEN, CDR2 SYDVKM. Trimming cost V 3 bases and J 1 base; bases outside gene matches: 7. CDR3 nucleotide sequence: TGTGCCAGCAGTTTCGGACAGGGGGCGGCGGATAACTATGGCTACACCTTC. This codes for CASSFGQGAADNYGYTF.

This chain connects TRBV28 to TRBJ1-1; the D gene is possibly TRBD1 (5 bases). V was pared by 5 bases and J by 0 bases, with 13 bases between. The germline CDR1 and CDR2 sequences are MDHEN and SYDVKM. The CDR3 is 15 residues long. The CDR3 reads CASSPPGAVNTEAFF. The CDR3 bases are TGTGCCAGCAGTCCTCCCGGGGCTGTGAACACTGAAGCTTTCTTT. Supplemented by reference TRBV28 and TRBJ1-1, the full variable domain reads DVKVTQSSRYLVKRTGEKVFLECVQDMDHENMFWYRQDPGLGLRLIYFSYDVKMKEKGDIPEGYSVSREKKERFSLILESASTNQTSMYLCASSPPGAVNTEAFFGQGTRLTVV.

The chain is built from TRBV2 and TRBJ2-7, with D perhaps matching TRBD2 (6 bases). The germline CDR1 and CDR2 sequences are SNHLY and FYNNEI. The CDR3 totals 14 residues. V was trimmed by 7 bases and J by 0 bases, leaving 13 bases between them. CDR3 sequence reads: CASITLAGSYEQYF. CDR3 bases: TGTGCCAGCATTACACTAGCAGGCTCCTACGAGCAGTACTTC.